These 25 T cell receptor beta chains were all obtained from the same sample, sequenced in a study of blood T cell repertoires in COVID-19. This table comes from immunoSEQ multiplex PCR, and its TCRdb copy is limited to in-frame clones, with some not included. This table has about 140,000 clones, over 75% appearing once. The sample consisted of PBMCs or T cells enriched from blood (not recorded which). Every receptor here comes from a woman between 45 and 65 years old who had recovered from COVID-19.

This clone was observed once. The chain links TRBV3-1 (or the pseudogene TRBV3-2) to TRBJ1-1; weak D call: TRBD1 (5 bases). The CDR3 spans 11 residues. The V and J ends lost 8 bases and 7 bases respectively, with 11 bases between them. Germline V CDR1 and CDR2: LGHDT, YNNKEL (reference sequence). The CDR3 DNA sequence: TGTGCCAGCGGGGGAGGAGATGAAGCTTTCTTT. Translation: CASGGGDEAFF.

The chain carries TRBV4-2 and TRBJ2-7; D possibly corresponds to TRBD2 (6 bases). The CDR3 runs 14 residues. V was pared by 0 bases and J by 11 bases, with 17 bases between. Germline V CDR1 and CDR2: LGHNA, YNFKEQ. The CDR3 region has the DNA TGTGCCAGCAGCCAAGATCGACGGGAGAGGGCAAAGTACTTC. It translates to CASSQDRRERAKYF.

The gene calls are TRBV4-1 and TRBJ1-5; a weak D match, TRBD1 (5 bases). The CDR3 runs to 15 residues. V lost 0 bases and J 1 base, leaving 7 bases between the germline ends. CDR1 MGHRA and CDR2 YSYEKL come from the germline V gene. This CDR3 reads CASSQDAGSNQPQHF. CDR3 nucleotides: TGCGCCAGCAGCCAAGATGCAGGGAGCAATCAGCCCCAGCATTTT.

The V and J genes are TRBV10-2 and TRBJ2-7; D not resolved. Germline assignment: CDR1 WSHSY and CDR2 SAAADI. This CDR3 has 14 residues. Deletions cut 6 bases from V and 0 bases from J, with 12 bases between. CDR3 sequence (DNA): TGCGCCAGCAGGAGACATCAAAGCTCCTACGAGCAGTACTTC. Its translation: CASRRHQSSYEQYF.

A single count supports this clone. V is TRBV27 and J is TRBJ2-1, with 8 positions matching TRBD1. Looked up from germline, CDR1 is MNHEY and CDR2 is SMNVEV (reference sequence). The CDR3 length is 17 residues. J lost 5 bases, V lost 5 bases, and 14 bases had no gene match. The CDR3, as DNA: TGTGCCAGCAGTCCTCGGGCGACAGGGGTCAACAACAATGAGCAGTTCTTC. The encoded protein is CASSPRATGVNNNEQFF.

In nucleotides, the CDR3 is TGTGCCAGCAGCCCTAGGTGGCAGGGTAGCCCCCTCTGGGCCAACGTCCTGACTTTC. Its protein product is CASSPRWQGSPLWANVLTF. This chain joins TRBV27 and TRBJ2-6; tentatively, D is TRBD1 (5 bases). Germline lookup yields CDR1 MNHEY and CDR2 SMNVEV (reference sequence). V was trimmed by 6 bases and J by 5 bases, leaving 26 bases between them. CDR3 length: 19 amino acids. The full variable domain, completed using reference TRBV27 and TRBJ2-6, is EAQVTQNPRYLITVTGKKLTVTCSQNMNHEYMSWYRQDPGLGLRQIYYSMNVEVTDKGDVPEGYKVSRKEKRNFPLILESPSPNQTSLYFCASSPRWQGSPLWANVLTFGAGSRLTVL.

The V and J genes are TRBV2 and TRBJ2-4; unclear D gene. CDR3 length equals 12 residues. V was clipped by 1 base and J by 5 bases, with 3 bases between them. Germline V gene data show CDR1 as SNHLY and CDR2 as FYNNEI. Here the CDR3 DNA reads TGTGCCAGCAGTGAAGGCGAAAACATTCAGTACTTC. This encodes CASSEGENIQYF.

This clone was seen only once. CDR3 bases: TGTGCCAGCAGCCAAGATAGCGGGCACTACAATGAGCAGTTCTTC. It specifies CASSQDSGHYNEQFF. V usage is TRBV4-2 and J usage is TRBJ2-1; TRBD2 aligns across 7 bases. Germline assignment: CDR1 LGHNA and CDR2 YNFKEQ. The CDR3 spans 15 residues. The V gene end was trimmed by 0 bases and the J gene end by 3 bases; junction bases not matched to a gene: 2.

The rearrangement uses TRBV14 and TRBJ2-3; no reliable D call. From germline, CDR1 is SGHDN and CDR2 FVKESK. This CDR3 has 16 residues. Trimming pared 3 bases from V and 2 bases from J, leaving 15 bases between. This CDR3 is CASSQTPGDPTDTQYF. In nucleotides, the CDR3 is TGTGCCAGCAGCCAGACCCCAGGTGACCCCACAGATACGCAGTATTTT.

The gene calls are TRBV28 and TRBJ1-3; no definite D call. The V end lost 10 bases, the J end lost 0 bases, and 7 bases lay between the germline ends. The CDR3 extends over 12 amino acids. Germline V CDR1 and CDR2: MDHEN, SYDVKM. The DNA of the CDR3 is TGTGCCACAAGGAGCTCTGGAAACACCATATATTTT. This gives the protein CATRSSGNTIYF.

V is TRBV7-8 and J is TRBJ2-1; D is perhaps TRBD2 (6 bases). V dropped 2 bases and J dropped 3 bases, with 20 bases sitting between them. This CDR3 has 18 amino acids. The V gene's germline CDR1 is SGHVS and CDR2 FQNEAQ. DNA for the CDR3: TGTGCCAGCAGCTTAAAGTTGGCGGGTTGGGGAGGCTACAATGAGCAGTTCTTC. Protein: CASSLKLAGWGGYNEQFF.

The chain links TRBV18 to TRBJ2-2; TRBD2 is a possible D gene (5 bases). The germline V and J ends were trimmed by 0 bases and 6 bases, with 11 bases remaining between them. CDR3 length: 15 amino acids. Germline V gene lookup returns CDR1 KGHSH and CDR2 LQKENI. CDR3 loop: CASSPPDLEPGELFF. For the CDR3, the DNA is TGTGCCAGCTCACCACCGGACTTGGAACCCGGGGAGCTGTTTTTT.

This chain connects TRBV9 to TRBJ2-2; 7 nucleotides agree with TRBD1. The J segment lost 4 bases and the V segment lost 5 bases, leaving 11 bases of the junction unmatched. Germline CDR1 and CDR2: SGDLS and YYNGEE. The CDR3 length is 16 residues. The CDR3: CASSLRGQQITGELFF. CDR3 sequence (DNA): TGTGCCAGCAGTCTACGGGGACAGCAAATCACCGGGGAGCTGTTTTTT.

The DNA for the CDR3 is TGTGCCAGCAGCCAAGTTGCAGGTCGGAATGAGCAGTTCTTC. It encodes CASSQVAGRNEQFF. The genes are TRBV3-1 (or the pseudogene TRBV3-2) and TRBJ2-1; D call uncertain. The V gene lost 1 base and the J gene lost 7 bases, with 11 bases spanning the gap. The CDR3 covers 14 residues. Germline V lookup: CDR1 LGHDT, CDR2 YNNKEL (reference sequence).

DNA for the CDR3: TGTGCCAGCAGCACCGGAGTGAACACTGAAGCTTTCTTT. The encoded protein is CASSTGVNTEAFF. The chain has TRBV9 and TRBJ1-1, with D unresolved. V dropped 4 bases and J dropped 0 bases, with 7 bases sitting between them. From germline, CDR1 is SGDLS and CDR2 YYNGEE. This CDR3 spans 13 amino acids.

This clone was observed once. The genes are TRBV28 and TRBJ1-1; 8 bases are a match to TRBD1. J gave up 4 bases and V 3 bases, and 4 bases lay outside the gene matches. This CDR3 is 14 amino acids long. Germline V CDR1 and CDR2: MDHEN, SYDVKM. CDR3 residues: CASSFTGGGTEAFF. Written as DNA, the CDR3 is TGTGCCAGCAGTTTTACAGGGGGAGGCACTGAAGCTTTCTTT.

The rearrangement links TRBV5-1 to TRBJ1-1, with D perhaps TRBD1 (5 bases). This CDR3 is 14 amino acids long. V lost 0 bases and J lost 4, with 10 bases in between. From germline, CDR1 is SGHRS and CDR2 YFSETQ. The CDR3 DNA is TGCGCCAGCAGCTTGGCCATGGGGGGCACTGAAGCTTTCTTT. Protein: CASSLAMGGTEAFF. Full variable domain (rest looked up from reference TRBV5-1 and TRBJ1-1): KAGVTQTPRYLIKTRGQQVTLSCSPISGHRSVSWYQQTPGQGLQFLFEYFSETQRNKGNFPGRFSGRQFSNSRSEMNVSTLELGDSALYLCASSLAMGGTEAFFGQGTRLTVV.

J is TRBJ1-5 and V is TRBV12-5, with 7 bases aligning to TRBD1. The V and J ends lost 7 bases and 1 base, in that order; junction bases with no gene match: 4. The germline V gene encodes CDR1 LGHNT and CDR2 FRNRAP. CDR3 length equals 14 residues. CDR3 DNA: TGTGCTAGTGCCGAACAGGGGAGCAATCAGCCCCAGCATTTT. Translation gives CASAEQGSNQPQHF.

This clone has just one count. The V gene is TRBV27, the J gene TRBJ1-5; D perhaps matches TRBD1 (5 bases). V lost 5 bases, J lost 0 bases, and 23 bases lay in between. This CDR3 comprises 19 residues. Germline loops: CDR1 MNHEY, CDR2 SMNVEV (reference sequence). Written as DNA, the CDR3 is TGTGCCAGCAGTCAAACCTCCCCCGGGACTGCTTATAGCAATCAGCCCCAGCATTTT. Amino acid sequence: CASSQTSPGTAYSNQPQHF.

This chain connects TRBV30 to TRBJ1-5; 11 bases are a match to TRBD1. Germline values: CDR1 GTSNPN, CDR2 SVGIG (reference sequence). CDR3 size: 18 residues. V dropped 2 bases and J dropped 3; count of bases not matched to a gene: 12. As DNA, the CDR3 is TGTGCCTGGAGTTACGCCGGGACAGGGGGTCTGAACAATCAGCCCCAGCATTTT. Protein sequence: CAWSYAGTGGLNNQPQHF.

This chain joins TRBV6-4 and TRBJ2-7, with TRBD2 matching over 7 bases. J lost 0 bases, V lost 3 bases, and 2 bases had no gene match. CDR3 length equals 14 residues. Germline V gene lookup returns CDR1 MRHNA and CDR2 SNTAGT. CDR3 nucleotides: TGTGCCAGCAGTGAGAGCGGGACCTCCTACGAGCAGTACTTC. Its translation is CASSESGTSYEQYF.

This clone was picked up one time. This rearrangement joins TRBV5-1 to TRBJ2-1; weak D call: TRBD1 (6 bases). Trimming took 0 bases from V and 5 from J, leaving 12 bases between them. Germline V lookup: CDR1 SGHRS, CDR2 YFSETQ. The CDR3 is 15 residues long. The CDR3 loop reads CASSLAPGAHNEQFF. CDR3 nucleotide sequence: TGCGCCAGCAGCTTGGCCCCAGGGGCCCACAATGAGCAGTTCTTC.

V usage is TRBV7-9 and J usage is TRBJ1-1, with 7 bases matching TRBD1. This CDR3 region has 15 residues. CDR1 and CDR2 from the germline V gene are SEHNR and FQNEAQ (reference sequence). Unmatched junction bases numbered 7, after V lost 1 base and J lost 5 bases. The CDR3 coding sequence is TGTGCCAGCAGCTTAGACGAACAGGGGCGGACTGAAGCTTTCTTT. The encoded protein is CASSLDEQGRTEAFF.

The chain is built from TRBV27 and TRBJ1-1; maybe TRBD1 (6 bases). This CDR3 contains 16 residues. Per the germline V gene, CDR1 is MNHEY and CDR2 is SMNVEV (reference sequence). The V gene lost 2 bases and the J gene lost 3 bases, with 16 bases spanning the gap. CDR3: CASSLLGGGLDTEAFF. Written as DNA, the CDR3 is TGTGCCAGCAGTTTACTAGGGGGGGGCCTTGACACTGAAGCTTTCTTT.

The gene calls are TRBV7-8 and TRBJ1-5; TRBD1 matches at 7 bases. Germline CDR1 SGHVS, CDR2 FQNEAQ. This CDR3 region has 15 residues. Germline trimming cut 5 bases from V and 5 bases from J; bases unmatched to any gene: 9. CDR3 sequence reads: CASSTREGADQPQHF. The CDR3 nucleotides read TGTGCCAGCAGCACCCGGGAGGGGGCGGATCAGCCCCAGCATTTT. Full variable domain (remainder filled in from reference TRBV7-8 and TRBJ1-5): GAGVSQSPRYKVAKRGQDVALRCDPISGHVSLFWYQQALGQGPEFLTYFQNEAQLDKSGLPSDRFFAERPEGSVSTLKIQRTQQEDSAVYLCASSTREGADQPQHFGDGTRLSIL.